What follows is one T cell receptor (beta chain) and its context. Antigen unknown. 5'RACE primed from the constant segment yielded TCR alpha and TCR beta cDNA libraries bearing sample barcodes and UMIs. MiXCR was run by TCRdb on the 5' RACE reads, yielding one entry per CDR3 protein. The sample records 120,000 or so distinct CDR3 sequences, roughly 15% being singletons. The entry originates in a study of T-cell memory formation after mild COVID-19. Study overall: The study found TCR clusters largely donor specific.

Findings of the study overall: CD4+ bias marked clones expanding day 15 to 37, unlike balanced contracting clones. Pre-infection memory already had some responding clones, implying cross-reactive memory joined.

Germline-derived CDR1 and CDR2 are LGHNA and YNFKEQ. The CDR3 covers 12 residues. The V end was cut by 1 base, the J end by 2 bases, with 2 bases between. The clonotype comes from an adult woman who had mild COVID-19 (a few samples of this study predate the infection). Cell type and time point are not known. The source material was PBMCs or a T cell subset sorted from them (not recorded which). J is TRBJ1-2 and V is TRBV4-2; D is ambiguous. CDR3 DNA: TGTGCCAGCAGCCAAGGGAACTATGGCTACACCTTC. Translated, it gives CASSQGNYGYTF.